The 22 T cell receptor beta chains reported below all come from one sample, sequenced in a study of T cell changes during pregnancy in multiple sclerosis. Data came from immunoSEQ multiplex PCR; TCRdb stores just in-frame clones and leaves some out. The sample holds under 40,000 clones, approximately 93% seen once. The sequenced sample was CD8+ T cells from peripheral blood mononuclear cells, obtained in the third trimester of pregnancy. The receptors were gathered from a female donor with multiple sclerosis, enrolled in a pregnancy study.

The genes are TRBV7-8 and TRBJ2-1; D is unresolved. Trimming shortened V by 4 bases and J by 0 bases, and 16 bases separated the two germline ends. The germline gives CDR1 SGHVS, CDR2 FQNEAQ. The CDR3 is 17 amino acids. Here the CDR3 reads CASSSPMSADSYNEQFF. The CDR3 DNA reads TGTGCCAGCAGCTCCCCCATGTCGGCGGACTCCTACAATGAGCAGTTCTTC.

The rearrangement joins TRBV18 to TRBJ2-3, with a tentative D call TRBD1 (5 bases). CDR1 and CDR2 (germline): KGHSH, LQKENI. The CDR3 is 13 residues long. The V end lost 1 base, the J end lost 5 bases, and 7 bases lay between the germline ends. CDR3 DNA: TGTGCCAGCTCACCACAAGGGGAAGATACGCAGTATTTT. It yields the protein CASSPQGEDTQYF.

This chain links TRBV6-1 with TRBJ2-3; TRBD1 aligns across 7 bases. The germline V gene has CDR1 MNHNS and CDR2 SASEGT. The CDR3 runs 18 residues. The V segment lost 6 bases and the J segment 2 bases; nucleotides outside the gene matches: 17. The CDR3 nucleotides are TGTGCCAGCAGCGAACCCACAGGGGCTCTACGAACCACAGATACGCAGTATTTT. This translates into CASSEPTGALRTTDTQYF.

This clone was seen only once. This chain uses TRBV9 with TRBJ2-5; 8 nucleotides match TRBD1. The CDR3 spans 18 residues. Germline V gene sequence: CDR1 SGDLS, CDR2 YYNGEE. The V and J ends lost 3 bases and 7 bases, in that order; junction bases with no gene match: 20. As DNA, the CDR3 is TGTGCCAGCAGCGAACCCCGGGACAGGTCCGCTTCGGGATGGACCCAGTACTTC. As protein: CASSEPRDRSASGWTQYF.

The chain is built from TRBV7-9 and TRBJ1-2, with 7 bases matching TRBD1. Trimming cost V 4 bases and J 4 bases; bases outside gene matches: 9. Germline CDR1 reads SEHNR; CDR2 reads FQNEAQ (reference sequence). The CDR3 is made up of 15 amino acids. In DNA, the CDR3 is TGTGCCAGCAGCTCCCGGGACAGAACAATCTATGGCTACACCTTC. It is translated as CASSSRDRTIYGYTF.

The rearrangement uses TRBV9 and TRBJ1-2; 7 bases are shared with TRBD1. The V and J ends lost 3 bases and 5 bases, in that order; junction bases with no gene match: 10. CDR1 and CDR2 (germline): SGDLS, YYNGEE. The CDR3 has 15 residues. The CDR3 region is CASSASGTVVYGYTF. Here the CDR3 DNA reads TGTGCCAGCAGCGCCTCCGGGACAGTGGTGTATGGCTACACCTTC.

The V gene is TRBV7-6, the J gene TRBJ1-3; unclear D gene. Germline V gene lookup returns CDR1 SGHVS and CDR2 FNYEAQ. This CDR3 has 16 residues. Trimming removed 6 bases at V and 2 bases at J, with 17 bases between. The CDR3 is CASRPTPGQTGNTIYF. The CDR3 region has the DNA TGTGCCAGCAGACCAACCCCAGGCCAAACTGGAAACACCATATATTTT.

CDR3 in DNA: TGTGCCAGCAGCCAAGGAGTGGCGGGGGGGAACACCGGGGAGCTGTTTTTT. Protein sequence: CASSQGVAGGNTGELFF. The rearrangement links TRBV4-2 to TRBJ2-2, with 8 bases identical to TRBD2. V was pared by 1 base and J by 1 base, with 5 bases of the junction left unmatched. This CDR3 comprises 17 residues. The germline V gene has CDR1 LGHNA and CDR2 YNFKEQ.

The chain joins TRBV7-9 to TRBJ2-7, with D possibly being TRBD1 (6 bases). The length of the CDR3 is 13 residues. Germline CDR1 reads SEHNR; CDR2 reads FQNEAQ (reference sequence). V gave up 5 bases and J gave up 5 bases, with 13 bases separating them. The CDR3 loop is CASSPESGDEQYF. CDR3 nucleotide sequence: TGTGCCAGCAGCCCCGAATCAGGGGACGAGCAGTACTTC.

The rearrangement joins TRBV9 to TRBJ1-5; D remains unclear. Germline V CDR1 and CDR2: SGDLS, YYNGEE. This CDR3 spans 13 amino acids. V was cut by 0 bases and J by 6 bases, with 7 bases left in between. The CDR3 region is CASSVGAVQPQHF. The CDR3 coding sequence is TGTGCCAGCAGCGTAGGAGCGGTTCAGCCCCAGCATTTT.

A single count supports this clone. V usage is TRBV9 and J usage is TRBJ2-3; D is possibly TRBD1 (6 bases). This CDR3 is built from 15 residues. CDR1 is SGDLS, CDR2 YYNGEE, per germline. V dropped 2 bases and J dropped 2 bases, with 12 bases sitting between them. CDR3 nucleotide sequence: TGTGCCAGCAGCGTCGAGGGGGATAACACAGATACGCAGTATTTT. It specifies CASSVEGDNTDTQYF.

The gene calls are TRBV7-9 and TRBJ2-7; perhaps TRBD1 as D (6 bases). Trimming took off 6 bases at V and 5 bases at J, with 11 bases between the two ends. The CDR3 has 12 amino acids. CDR1 is SEHNR and CDR2 is FQNEAQ in the germline V gene (reference sequence). This chain's CDR3 is CASSFRGNEQYF. The CDR3 DNA reads TGTGCCAGCAGTTTCAGGGGCAACGAGCAGTACTTC.

The chain links TRBV11-2 to TRBJ1-2; the D is unclear. Trimming cost V 5 bases and J 8 bases, with 18 bases left between them. The CDR3 covers 14 residues. Germline CDR1 and CDR2: SGHAT and FQNNGV. As DNA, the CDR3 is TGTGCCAGCAGCAAATACAGCGGATCTGACGGCTACACCTTC. It encodes CASSKYSGSDGYTF.

The gene calls are TRBV5-6 and TRBJ1-5, with 11 bases aligning to TRBD1. V trimming: 2 bases; J trimming: 6 bases; junction bases outside the gene matches: 1. Germline values: CDR1 SGHDT, CDR2 YYEEEE. This CDR3 is 14 amino acids long. CDR3 nucleotides: TGTGCCAGCAGCTTCGGGACAGGGGGTCAGCCCCAGCATTTT. Encoded protein: CASSFGTGGQPQHF.

The chain joins TRBV4-1 to TRBJ2-2; 8 positions match TRBD2. Germline V gene lookup returns CDR1 MGHRA and CDR2 YSYEKL. Trimming at V came to 4 bases and at J to 0 bases, leaving 4 bases not matched to a gene. CDR3 size: 16 residues. In nucleotides, the CDR3 is TGCGCCAGCAGCCCGGGGACTAGTACGAACACCGGGGAGCTGTTTTTT. Its translation: CASSPGTSTNTGELFF.

The V and J genes are TRBV19 and TRBJ2-3, with a possible D match to TRBD2 (5 bases). Per the germline V gene, CDR1 is LNHDA and CDR2 is SQIVND (reference sequence). The CDR3 sequence is 13 residues long. V was cut by 1 base and J by 4 bases, with 6 bases left in between. The CDR3 protein is CASSIAGSDTQYF. The DNA of the CDR3 is TGTGCCAGTAGTATAGCGGGGTCAGATACGCAGTATTTT.

The gene calls are TRBV6-6 and TRBJ1-1; D may be TRBD1 (5 bases). CDR1 and CDR2 from the germline V gene are MNHNY and SVGAGI (reference sequence). The CDR3 totals 14 residues. The V end was cut by 2 bases, the J end by 3 bases, with 10 bases between. The CDR3: CASSYDGGDTEAFF. DNA of the CDR3: TGTGCCAGCAGTTACGATGGGGGGGACACTGAAGCTTTCTTT.

In its sample, this clone was seen once. This chain links TRBV9 with TRBJ1-2; no reliable D call. Between the trimmed V and J ends, which lost 5 bases and 6 bases, there was a span of 11 bases. This CDR3 region has 12 residues. Per the germline V gene, CDR1 is SGDLS and CDR2 is YYNGEE. The CDR3 reads CASSSPRDGYTF. The DNA for the CDR3 is TGTGCCAGCAGTAGTCCAAGAGATGGCTACACCTTC.

The rearrangement links TRBV5-5 to TRBJ2-3, with 9 bases aligning to TRBD1. Germline values: CDR1 SGHKS, CDR2 YYEKEE (reference sequence). Germline trimming cut 4 bases from V and 3 bases from J; bases unmatched to any gene: 3. This CDR3 region has 14 residues. CDR3 in amino acids: CASSVGQGTDTQYF. DNA of the CDR3: TGTGCCAGCAGCGTTGGACAGGGGACAGATACGCAGTATTTT.

V and J are TRBV6-1 and TRBJ2-7; 7 bases agree with TRBD1. The V and J ends lost 2 bases and 2 bases, in that order; junction bases with no gene match: 12. The CDR3 length is 17 residues. The germline V gene has CDR1 MNHNS and CDR2 SASEGT. Here the CDR3 reads CASSELPTGLVPYEQYF. The CDR3 DNA reads as TGTGCCAGCAGTGAATTACCGACAGGGTTAGTCCCCTACGAGCAGTACTTC.

The chain carries TRBV27 and TRBJ2-7; D unresolved. The V and J ends lost 3 bases and 6 bases respectively, with 6 bases between them. There are 11 residues in the CDR3. CDR1 and CDR2 from the germline V gene are MNHEY and SMNVEV (reference sequence). CDR3 protein: CASSFSGEQYF. CDR3 in DNA: TGTGCCAGCAGTTTCTCCGGCGAGCAGTACTTC.

This clone was seen a single time. J is TRBJ1-4 and V is TRBV7-6; possible D gene TRBD1, 5 bases. The germline V and J ends were trimmed by 1 base and 7 bases, with 7 bases remaining between them. Germline loops: CDR1 SGHVS, CDR2 FNYEAQ. The CDR3 contains 13 residues. This CDR3 is CASSLGGGEKLFF. In nucleotides, the CDR3 is TGTGCCAGCAGCTTAGGGGGGGGTGAAAAACTGTTTTTT.